Presented here are 26 T cell receptor beta chains from one specimen sequenced in a study of CD8+ T cells in alopecia areata. cDNA prepared by RNA extraction and subsequent reverse transcription served as the template for sequencing. Libraries were prepared by immunoSEQ multiplex PCR; TCRdb keeps only in-frame clonotypes and omits some of them. The data show about 200,000 clones, approximately 60% seen once. The treatment here: oral pan-JAK inhibitor, 5-10 mg twice daily. The starting material was CD4+ T cells sorted from blood, obtained at week 4, from a patient treated with tofacitinib. These receptors were taken from a human donor with alopecia areata.

The chain carries TRBV6-1 and TRBJ2-5, with 7 bases identical to TRBD2. The CDR3 has 16 residues. V lost 2 bases to trimming and J lost 1 base; unmatched junction nucleotides: 7. Germline CDR1 reads MNHNS; CDR2 reads SASEGT. For the CDR3, the DNA is TGTGCCAGCAGTGAATTACCTAGCGGTTTCCAAGAGACCCAGTACTTC. Translated, it gives CASSELPSGFQETQYF.

The genes are TRBV7-2 and TRBJ2-3; TRBD2 aligns across 15 bases. Germline CDR1 is SGHTA and CDR2 is FQGNSA. The CDR3 has 18 residues. After removal of 4 bases from V and 2 bases from J, the junction contained 7 bases not matched to a gene. As DNA, the CDR3 is TGTGCCAGCAGCTGGACTAGCGGGGGGGCCAGGTTCACAGATACGCAGTATTTT. Translated, it gives CASSWTSGGARFTDTQYF. The complete variable domain, with remaining parts taken from reference TRBV7-2 and TRBJ2-3, reads GAGVSQSPSNKVTEKGKDVELRCDPISGHTALYWYRQSLGQGLEFLIYFQGNSAPDKSGLPSDRFSAERTGGSVSTLTIQRTQQEDSAVYLCASSWTSGGARFTDTQYFGPGTRLTVL.

This rearrangement joins TRBV13 to TRBJ2-7; D is perhaps TRBD2 (5 bases). CDR1 is PRHDT and CDR2 is FYEKMQ in the germline V gene (reference sequence). V was clipped by 5 bases and J by 6 bases, with 20 bases between them. The CDR3 has 15 residues. The CDR3 protein is CASSHSRTGGSEQYF. CDR3 nucleotides: TGTGCCAGCAGCCACAGCCGGACGGGCGGGTCCGAGCAGTACTTC.

This clone was observed a few times. The chain has TRBV29-1 and TRBJ2-7, with no clear D. V was shortened by 1 base and J by 3 bases, with 10 bases between the two germline ends. Germline CDR1 reads SQVTM; CDR2 reads ANQGSEA. The CDR3 is 13 residues long. CDR3 in DNA: TGCAGCGTTGAAGGGGCTGGCGTCTACGAGCAGTACTTC. It codes for CSVEGAGVYEQYF.

V is TRBV30 and J is TRBJ2-4; 10 positions agree with TRBD1. CDR3 length: 16 residues. V shed 8 bases, J shed 4 bases, and the junction held 14 bases outside the gene matches. The V gene's germline CDR1 is GTSNPN and CDR2 SVGIG (reference sequence). CDR3 in amino acids: CAPQTRTGGGKNIQYF. The CDR3 region has the DNA TGTGCCCCCCAAACCCGGACAGGGGGAGGGAAAAACATTCAGTACTTC.

The V call is TRBV4-2, the J call TRBJ1-3; 7 nucleotides align to TRBD1. V was clipped by 0 bases and J by 2 bases; unmatched bases: 7. The CDR3 consists of 17 residues. Germline V gives CDR1 LGHNA, CDR2 YNFKEQ. CDR3 sequence reads: CASSQDLLTGTGNTIYF. CDR3 nucleotides: TGTGCCAGCAGCCAAGATCTTCTGACAGGGACTGGAAACACCATATATTTT.

The chain recombines TRBV30 with TRBJ2-6; D remains unclear. In germline, CDR1 is GTSNPN, CDR2 SVGIG (reference sequence). V was clipped by 0 bases and J by 4 bases, with 4 bases between them. The CDR3 runs 13 residues. CDR3 sequence reads: CAWSVPGANVLTF. The CDR3 nucleotides read TGTGCCTGGAGTGTACCCGGGGCCAACGTCCTGACTTTC.

The rearrangement links TRBV5-1 to TRBJ1-4; 8 nucleotides align to TRBD1. V shed 5 bases and J 2 bases; nucleotides not matched to a gene: 5. Germline CDR1 is SGHRS and CDR2 is YFSETQ. CDR3 length equals 15 residues. In DNA form, the CDR3 reads TGCGCCAGCAGTTCCACAGGGGGGACTAATGAAAAACTGTTTTTT. Amino acid sequence: CASSSTGGTNEKLFF.

A note on this clone: Additional DNA sequences in this sample encode the identical CDR3. V is TRBV29-1 and J is TRBJ1-1; the D gene is possibly TRBD1 (5 bases). With 3 bases removed from V and 5 bases from J, the gap between germline ends came to 7 bases. Germline CDR1 SQVTM, CDR2 ANQGSEA. This CDR3 is 11 amino acids long. The CDR3 loop reads CSVDRDTEAFF. In DNA, the CDR3 is TGCAGCGTTGACAGGGATACTGAAGCTTTCTTT.

The table lists this clone with a few counts. This rearrangement joins TRBV2 to TRBJ1-5; D unclear. Germline V gene lookup returns CDR1 SNHLY and CDR2 FYNNEI. The V and J ends lost 7 bases and 0 bases respectively, with 7 bases between them. The CDR3 length is 13 residues. CDR3 bases: TGTGCCAGCACAGACCGTAGCAATCAGCCCCAGCATTTT. Translated, it gives CASTDRSNQPQHF.

V gene TRBV7-3 combines with J gene TRBJ2-5; D remains ambiguous. The germline CDR1 and CDR2 sequences are SGHTA and FQGTGA. This CDR3 contains 13 residues. Trimming shortened V by 5 bases and J by 5 bases, and 12 bases separated the two germline ends. The CDR3, as DNA: TGTGCCAGCAGCCGATCCTTGGGTGAGACCCAGTACTTC. Protein product: CASSRSLGETQYF.

The chain uses TRBV30 and TRBJ2-7; either TRBD1 or TRBD2 may fit D (5 bases each). The CDR3 spans 13 residues. Trimming took 3 bases from V and 6 from J, leaving 15 bases between them. Germline CDR1 GTSNPN, CDR2 SVGIG (reference sequence). The CDR3 nucleotides are TGTGCCTGGAGGGGGAGACAGTTGGGCGAGCAGTACTTC. This sequence encodes CAWRGRQLGEQYF.

The chain links TRBV30 to TRBJ1-2; D ambiguous. CDR3 length equals 12 residues. The germline V gene has CDR1 GTSNPN and CDR2 SVGIG (reference sequence). V gave up 7 bases and J gave up 2 bases, with 11 bases separating them. The CDR3 is CAFRTVNYGYTF. The CDR3 DNA is TGTGCCTTTCGGACGGTGAACTATGGCTACACCTTC.

In its sample, this clone was seen a few times. The chain joins TRBV30 to TRBJ1-6, with unresolved D. V was pared by 0 bases and J by 0 bases, with 9 bases between. Germline V CDR1 and CDR2: GTSNPN, SVGIG (reference sequence). The CDR3 consists of 16 residues. The CDR3 DNA reads as TGTGCCTGGAGTGTACGCCTTGACTCCTATAATTCACCCCTCCACTTT. Protein: CAWSVRLDSYNSPLHF.

J is TRBJ1-3 and V is TRBV30; D is ambiguous. The germline V gene has CDR1 GTSNPN and CDR2 SVGIG (reference sequence). Trimming removed 4 bases from V and 0 bases from J, with 7 bases in between. The CDR3 length is 13 residues. In nucleotides, the CDR3 is TGTGCCTGGAATATGGACTCTGGAAACACCATATATTTT. Translating it yields CAWNMDSGNTIYF.

The chain uses TRBV18 and TRBJ1-2; D is perhaps TRBD1 (5 bases). The CDR3 runs to 12 residues. V lost 2 bases, J lost 6 bases, and 7 bases lay in between. CDR1 and CDR2 from the germline V gene are KGHSH and LQKENI. The CDR3 region has the DNA TGTGCCAGCTCACCAGAGGGGAATGGCTACACCTTC. Its translation: CASSPEGNGYTF.

The chain couples TRBV30 to TRBJ1-6; a possible D gene is TRBD1 (5 bases). V shed 0 bases and J shed 10 bases, with 10 bases lying between them. The CDR3 is 13 residues long. From germline, CDR1 is GTSNPN and CDR2 SVGIG (reference sequence). The CDR3 loop is CAWSVERDSPLHF. In nucleotides, the CDR3 is TGTGCCTGGAGTGTAGAAAGGGACTCACCCCTCCACTTT.

The genes are TRBV2 and TRBJ2-3; a weak D match, TRBD2 (5 bases). CDR1 is SNHLY, CDR2 FYNNEI, per germline. The CDR3 contains 13 residues. V lost 7 bases to trimming and J lost 6 bases, with 14 bases between them. CDR3 region: CASTRGEVDTQYF. CDR3 in DNA: TGTGCCAGCACCCGGGGAGAGGTGGATACGCAGTATTTT.

The chain joins TRBV5-1 to TRBJ2-1, with D perhaps given as TRBD1 or TRBD2 (5 bases each). Trimming left V 0 bases short and J 5 bases short, with 12 bases between. This CDR3 has 15 amino acids. In germline, CDR1 is SGHRS, CDR2 YFSETQ. The CDR3 DNA reads as TGCGCCAGCAGCTTGGTGGTCGGGGCTGACAATGAGCAGTTCTTC. This codes for CASSLVVGADNEQFF.

J is TRBJ2-3 and V is TRBV6-5; D is undetermined. This CDR3 comprises 16 residues. Germline V gene lookup returns CDR1 MNHEY and CDR2 SVGAGI. Between the trimmed V and J ends, which lost 0 bases and 0 bases, there was a span of 10 bases. CDR3 DNA: TGTGCCAGCAGTTACTCGTTCCAGAGAAGCACAGATACGCAGTATTTT. Protein product: CASSYSFQRSTDTQYF.

The CDR3 loop is CAWDRERLNEQYF. The CDR3 coding sequence is TGTGCCTGGGACAGGGAACGATTAAACGAGCAGTACTTC. V gene TRBV30 combines with J gene TRBJ2-7; TRBD1 agrees at 7 bases. With V trimmed by 5 bases and J by 5 bases, 9 bases remained unmatched. Germline V gives CDR1 GTSNPN, CDR2 SVGIG (reference sequence). The CDR3 has 13 amino acids.

V and J are TRBV27 and TRBJ1-2, with TRBD1 matching 7 bases. The CDR3 loop spans 15 amino acids. Germline assignment: CDR1 MNHEY and CDR2 SMNVEV (reference sequence). Trimming cost V 4 bases and J 7 bases; bases outside gene matches: 12. The CDR3 here is CASSSGTAFDRGYTF. In nucleotides, the CDR3 is TGTGCCAGCAGTTCCGGGACAGCCTTCGATCGTGGCTACACCTTC.

This sequence joins TRBV11-2 and TRBJ2-3, with D possibly being TRBD2 (5 bases). Germline values: CDR1 SGHAT, CDR2 FQNNGV. The CDR3 is 15 amino acids. V shed 4 bases and J shed 1 base, with 12 bases lying between them. The DNA for the CDR3 is TGTGCCAGCAGCTCTAGCTCGCCCCGCACAGATACGCAGTATTTT. Protein sequence: CASSSSSPRTDTQYF.

The chain couples TRBV30 to TRBJ2-7; no firm D call. CDR3 length: 12 amino acids. CDR1 is GTSNPN, CDR2 SVGIG, per germline (reference sequence). V lost 3 bases and J lost 6, with 12 bases in between. As DNA, the CDR3 is TGTGCCTGGAGCCACCCCAGAGGCGAGCAGTACTTC. Its protein is CAWSHPRGEQYF.

This clone was found a few times. V and J are TRBV29-1 and TRBJ1-2; 9 nucleotides match TRBD1. V lost 6 bases, J lost 6 bases, and 5 bases stayed unmatched. CDR1 is SQVTM and CDR2 is ANQGSEA in the germline V gene. This CDR3 spans 12 amino acids. The CDR3 protein is CSVDRGTNGYTF. The CDR3 DNA sequence: TGCAGCGTCGACAGGGGGACGAATGGCTACACCTTC.

The chain employs TRBV5-4 and TRBJ2-5; D possibly corresponds to TRBD2 (7 bases). This CDR3 has 14 residues. Trimming cost V 3 bases and J 7 bases, with 16 bases left between them. CDR1 is SGHNT, CDR2 YYREEE, per germline (reference sequence). The CDR3: CASSSPGGQGTQYF. In nucleotides, the CDR3 is TGTGCCAGCAGCTCCCCGGGGGGCCAGGGGACCCAGTACTTC.